The 2 T cell receptor beta chains presented below share a single source sample, sequenced in a study of blood T cell repertoires in COVID-19. Sequenced by immunoSEQ multiplex PCR; TCRdb stores in-frame clones only, minus some. The sample has more than 85,000 clones; about 90% are singletons. The sequencing input was peripheral blood. The receptors were gathered from a human donor with COVID-19, enrolled during active disease. The donor label of this sample is uncertain.

The chain is built from TRBV6-1 and TRBJ2-1, with 11 bases fitting TRBD2. The J segment lost 6 bases and the V segment lost 5 bases, leaving 6 bases of the junction unmatched. In germline, CDR1 is MNHNS, CDR2 SASEGT. CDR3 size: 15 residues. The CDR3 sequence: CASSSGTSGGNEQFF. The CDR3 nucleotides read TGTGCCAGCAGTTCCGGGACTAGCGGTGGCAATGAGCAGTTCTTC.

The rearrangement links TRBV11-3 to TRBJ2-5; 9 positions agree with TRBD1. CDR3 length: 14 amino acids. V gave up 5 bases and J gave up 2 bases; unmatched junction bases: 3. Germline CDR1 and CDR2: SGHNT and YENEEA. CDR3 in amino acids: CASSPGTGQETQYF. The CDR3 region has the DNA TGTGCCAGCAGCCCTGGGACAGGGCAAGAGACCCAGTACTTC.